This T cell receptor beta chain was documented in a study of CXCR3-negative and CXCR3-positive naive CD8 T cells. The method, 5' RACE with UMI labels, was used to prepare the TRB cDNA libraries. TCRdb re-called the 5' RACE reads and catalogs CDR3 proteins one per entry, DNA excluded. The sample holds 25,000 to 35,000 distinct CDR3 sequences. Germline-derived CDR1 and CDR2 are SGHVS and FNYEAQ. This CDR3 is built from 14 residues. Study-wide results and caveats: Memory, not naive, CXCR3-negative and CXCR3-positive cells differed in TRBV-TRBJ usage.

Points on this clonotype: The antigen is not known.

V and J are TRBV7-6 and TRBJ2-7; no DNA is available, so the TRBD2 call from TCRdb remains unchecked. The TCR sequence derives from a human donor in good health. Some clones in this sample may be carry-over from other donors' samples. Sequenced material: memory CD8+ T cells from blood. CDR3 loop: CASSRGGSIYEQYF.